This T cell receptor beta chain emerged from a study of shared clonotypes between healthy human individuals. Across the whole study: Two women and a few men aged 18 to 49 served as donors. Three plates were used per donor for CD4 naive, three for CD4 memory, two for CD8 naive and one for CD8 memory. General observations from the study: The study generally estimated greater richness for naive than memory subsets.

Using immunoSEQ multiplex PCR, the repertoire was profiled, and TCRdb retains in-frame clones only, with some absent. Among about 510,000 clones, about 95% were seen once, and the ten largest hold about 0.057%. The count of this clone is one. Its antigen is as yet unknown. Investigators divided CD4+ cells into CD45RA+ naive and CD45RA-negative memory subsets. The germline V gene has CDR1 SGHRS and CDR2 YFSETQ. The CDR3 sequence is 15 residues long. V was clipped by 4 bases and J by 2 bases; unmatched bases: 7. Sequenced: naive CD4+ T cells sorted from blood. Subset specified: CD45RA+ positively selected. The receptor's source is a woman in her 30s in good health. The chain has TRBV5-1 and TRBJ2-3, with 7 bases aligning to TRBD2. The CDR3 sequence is CASSRSAGATDTQYF. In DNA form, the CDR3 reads TGCGCCAGCAGCCGTTCCGCGGGAGCCACAGATACGCAGTATTTT.